This T cell receptor beta chain was retrieved from a study of CD8+CD57+ T cells in acquired aplastic anemia. Across the study: When averaged, DNA from sorted CD4+ and CD8+ cells came to around 3.1 ug.

CDR3 and TCR beta VDJ profiling relied on genomic DNA as the template. TCRdb independently ran MiXCR on the reads; one entry per CDR3 protein. The data show more than 150,000 distinct CDR3 sequences, almost 50% seen once. Study outcomes and limitations: CD8+ Simpson's diversity in patients was not significantly different from that in controls.

CD8+CD57+ cell expansion, shown by flow cytometry, had occurred in the patients selected for sequencing. Germline V gene data show CDR1 as KGHDR and CDR2 as SFDVKD. J gave up 4 bases and V 5 bases, and 9 bases lay outside the gene matches. This CDR3 is 16 amino acids long. Remarks on this clonotype: Its antigen remains unknown.

This rearrangement joins TRBV24-1 to TRBJ2-5; 10 bases agree with TRBD1. This clonotype originated in a human donor with aplastic anemia. Sequencing was carried out using sorted CD4+, CD8+, or CD8+CD57+ T cells (not recorded which) from PBMCs. DNA of the CDR3: TGTGCCACCAGTGCCCGGATAGACAGGGGGCCAGAGACCCAGTACTTC. Protein sequence: CATSARIDRGPETQYF.